These 15 T cell receptor beta chains came from one sample sequenced in a study of T-cell reconstitution after alpha-beta-depleted transplantation in children. Construction of the TCRbeta library involved unique molecular identifiers. From the PCR reads, TCRdb called clonotypes with MiXCR, one entry per CDR3 protein. Altogether around 490,000 distinct CDR3 sequences are present, roughly an eighth being singletons, with the ten largest covering 12% to 15%. The sequences come from PBMCs, mostly from graft donor cells, collected 180 days after TCRalphabeta/CD19-depleted stem cell transplant. All receptors derive from a female patient aged 2-9 years who had a stem cell transplant for aplastic anemia, so the T cells may come from the graft donor.

The J gene is TRBJ1-5, the V gene TRBV29-1; 8 bases align to TRBD1. Germline assignment: CDR1 SQVTM and CDR2 ANQGSEA. The CDR3 totals 14 residues. V was clipped by 7 bases and J by 3 bases; unmatched bases: 8. CDR3 sequence reads: CSARSGGLNQPQHF. For the CDR3, the DNA is TGCAGCGCCAGGTCAGGGGGCCTCAATCAGCCCCAGCATTTT.

This clonotype was counted a few times. The V and J genes are TRBV20-1 and TRBJ2-1, with a possible D match to TRBD2 (5 bases). CDR3 length equals 16 residues. Between the trimmed V and J ends, which lost 0 bases and 0 bases, there was a span of 12 bases. Germline CDR1 and CDR2: DFQATT and SNEGSKA (reference sequence). The chain's CDR3 is CSARDLQRSSYNEQFF. The CDR3, as DNA: TGCAGTGCTAGAGATCTACAGCGGAGCTCCTACAATGAGCAGTTCTTC.

This clonotype has just a few counts. V gene TRBV7-6 combines with J gene TRBJ1-1; D unclear. Trimming pared 7 bases from V and 8 bases from J, leaving 17 bases between. CDR1 is SGHVS and CDR2 is FNYEAQ in the germline V gene. The CDR3 is 13 amino acids. CDR3 region: CASTYGVGGEAFF. The DNA for the CDR3 is TGTGCCAGCACCTACGGGGTGGGCGGGGAAGCTTTCTTT. The full variable domain, completed using reference TRBV7-6 and TRBJ1-1, is GAGVSQSPRYKVTKRGQDVALRCDPISGHVSLYWYRQALGQGPEFLTYFNYEAQQDKSGLPNDRFSAERPEGSISTLTIQRTEQRDSAMYRCASTYGVGGEAFFGQGTRLTVV.

This clonotype was observed at least ten times. The V call is TRBV7-2, the J call TRBJ2-2; tentative D call: TRBD2 (5 bases). Germline V lookup: CDR1 SGHTA, CDR2 FQGNSA. The CDR3 contains 13 residues. With 5 bases removed from V and 6 bases from J, the gap between germline ends came to 10 bases. The CDR3: CASSLRAAGELFF. The CDR3 coding sequence is TGTGCCAGCAGCCTGAGGGCGGCCGGGGAGCTGTTTTTT. Supplemented by reference TRBV7-2 and TRBJ2-2, the full variable domain reads GAGVSQSPSNKVTEKGKDVELRCDPISGHTALYWYRQSLGQGLEFLIYFQGNSAPDKSGLPSDRFSAERTGGSVSTLTIQRTQQEDSAVYLCASSLRAAGELFFGEGSRLTVL.

V is TRBV24-1 and J is TRBJ2-2; 13 nucleotides align to TRBD2. In germline, CDR1 is KGHDR, CDR2 SFDVKD. The CDR3 contains 18 residues. The V segment lost 5 bases and the J segment 6 bases; nucleotides outside the gene matches: 11. The CDR3 here is CATSAPGLAGVRAGELFF. CDR3 DNA: TGTGCCACCAGTGCCCCCGGACTAGCGGGAGTAAGGGCCGGGGAGCTGTTTTTT.

This clonotype was picked up a small number of times. The J gene is TRBJ2-3, the V gene TRBV7-9; 7 bases align to TRBD2. Germline-derived CDR1 and CDR2 are SEHNR and FQNEAQ (reference sequence). This CDR3 region has 15 residues. V shed 6 bases and J 2 bases; nucleotides not matched to a gene: 8. The CDR3 coding sequence is TGTGCCAGCAGGAAGGCGGGAGTCCTCACAGATACGCAGTATTTT. As protein: CASRKAGVLTDTQYF.

In this sample, this clonotype turned up a few times. The V and J genes are TRBV6-5 and TRBJ2-5; 11 nucleotides line up with TRBD2. The CDR3 length is 16 residues. Losses at the gene ends were 0 bases for V and 5 bases for J; bases not matched to a gene: 5. CDR1 MNHEY and CDR2 SVGAGI come from the germline V gene. CDR3 loop: CASSYSLAGVWETQYF. CDR3 DNA: TGTGCCAGCAGTTACTCACTAGCGGGAGTGTGGGAGACCCAGTACTTC.

This clonotype was counted once. The CDR3 protein is CSARDLGPGLSYNEQFF. Written as DNA, the CDR3 is TGCAGTGCTAGAGATCTCGGACCGGGACTATCCTACAATGAGCAGTTCTTC. This rearrangement joins TRBV20-1 to TRBJ2-1; 7 bases agree with TRBD2. Germline V gene sequence: CDR1 DFQATT, CDR2 SNEGSKA (reference sequence). J gave up 1 base and V 0 bases, and 9 bases lay outside the gene matches. The CDR3 is 17 amino acids.

The sample holds one count of this clonotype. V gene TRBV11-2 combines with J gene TRBJ2-7; 8 nucleotides agree with TRBD1. With 2 bases clipped from V and 3 bases from J, the junction kept 3 bases outside the gene matches. Germline-derived CDR1 and CDR2 are SGHAT and FQNNGV. The CDR3 runs to 14 residues. CDR3 sequence: CASSLNTGGYEQYF. The DNA for the CDR3 is TGTGCCAGCAGCTTAAATACAGGGGGCTACGAGCAGTACTTC.

This clonotype showed up many times. This chain links TRBV20-1 with TRBJ2-3; 11 bases align to TRBD2. The CDR3 loop spans 17 amino acids. CDR1 and CDR2 (germline): DFQATT, SNEGSKA (reference sequence). Trimming cost V 1 base and J 0 bases; bases outside gene matches: 6. Here the CDR3 reads CSARGLAGHSSTDTQYF. As DNA, the CDR3 is TGCAGTGCTAGAGGACTAGCGGGACACTCTAGCACAGATACGCAGTATTTT.

This clonotype was seen more than once but under ten times. The chain couples TRBV3-1 to TRBJ2-1, with D perhaps being TRBD1 or TRBD2 (5 bases each). Trimming removed 4 bases from V and 0 bases from J, with 10 bases in between. Germline values: CDR1 LGHDT, CDR2 YNNKEL (reference sequence). This CDR3 region has 15 residues. CDR3 in amino acids: CASSRDLSSYNEQFF. The DNA for the CDR3 is TGTGCCAGCAGCCGGGACCTGAGCTCCTACAATGAGCAGTTCTTC.

The chain has TRBV7-2 and TRBJ2-7; D not resolved. The V and J ends lost 1 base and 4 bases respectively, with 11 bases between them. CDR1 is SGHTA and CDR2 is FQGNSA in the germline V gene. The CDR3 has 14 residues. CDR3 sequence (DNA): TGTGCCAGCAGCTTAGGATACGGAAATTACGAGCAGTACGTC. The encoded protein is CASSLGYGNYEQYV.

This clonotype showed up many times. The rearrangement uses TRBV11-1 and TRBJ2-1, with a tentative D call TRBD1 (6 bases). The germline gives CDR1 SGHAT, CDR2 FQDESV (reference sequence). The CDR3 has 18 residues. Trimming took 6 bases from V and 8 from J, leaving 29 bases between them. CDR3 nucleotides: TGTGCCAGCAGTCCCCTAGTGCGCAGGGGACATCTTCACGATGAGCAGTTCTTC. Protein product: CASSPLVRRGHLHDEQFF.

The V gene is TRBV6-2 or TRBV6-3, the J gene TRBJ1-5; a weak D match, TRBD1 (6 bases). V dropped 6 bases and J dropped 1 base, with 10 bases sitting between them. Germline-derived CDR1 and CDR2 are MNHEY and SVGEGT. The length of the CDR3 is 14 residues. The CDR3 nucleotides are TGTGCCAGCAGCAAGGACAGAAGCAATCAGCCCCAGCATTTT. It is translated as CASSKDRSNQPQHF.

This clonotype was counted ten times or more. V gene TRBV29-1 combines with J gene TRBJ2-2, with 9 nucleotides matching TRBD1. The CDR3 spans 17 residues. Trimming at V came to 3 bases and at J to 1 base, leaving 9 bases not matched to a gene. CDR1 and CDR2 (germline): SQVTM, ANQGSEA. The CDR3 is CSVDSRRGQGNTGELFF. Written as DNA, the CDR3 is TGCAGCGTTGATAGTAGGCGGGGACAGGGGAACACCGGGGAGCTGTTTTTT.